This T cell receptor beta chain was sequenced during a study of PD-1 blockade in classical Hodgkin lymphoma. Study-level findings and limits: TCR diversity in CD4+, not CD8+, cells rose significantly by C4D1. Complete responders' baseline diversity resembled that of newly diagnosed patients. Repertoire differences lack defined causes, possibly disease activity or prior therapy. As was reported, newly diagnosed patients showed lower baseline TCR diversity than healthy donors did.

Produced via immunoSEQ multiplex PCR; TCRdb's table is partial and in-frame only. The sample holds some 96,000 clones; 80% to 85% are singletons and the top ten take about 12%. With regard to this clone: Its antigen remains unknown.

Relapse was seen in all patients after autologous stem cell transplantation, and brentuximab vedotin exposure was variable. Germline-derived CDR1 and CDR2 are SEHNR and FQNEAQ (reference sequence). V was clipped by 5 bases and J by 4 bases; unmatched bases: 9. There are 17 residues in the CDR3. The sequence was collected from a human donor with classical Hodgkin lymphoma. V and J are TRBV7-9 and TRBJ2-2; 11 bases match TRBD1. The sample in question was peripheral blood mononuclear cells (PBMCs), obtained at baseline. The DNA for the CDR3 is TGTGCCAGCAGCCGGACAGGGGGCGTGAGTAGCACCGGGGAGCTGTTTTTT. Protein product: CASSRTGGVSSTGELFF.